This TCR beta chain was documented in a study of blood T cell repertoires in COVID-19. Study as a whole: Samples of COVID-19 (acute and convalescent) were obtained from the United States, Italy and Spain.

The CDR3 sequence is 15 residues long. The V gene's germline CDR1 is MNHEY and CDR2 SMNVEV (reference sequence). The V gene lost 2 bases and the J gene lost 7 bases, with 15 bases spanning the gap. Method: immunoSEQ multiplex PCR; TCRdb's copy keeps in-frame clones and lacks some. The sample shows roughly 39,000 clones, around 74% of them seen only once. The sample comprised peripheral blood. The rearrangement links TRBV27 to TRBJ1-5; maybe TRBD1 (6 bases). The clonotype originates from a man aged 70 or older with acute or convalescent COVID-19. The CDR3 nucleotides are TGTGCCAGCAGTTTAGAAGGCAGGGGAAGACAGCCCCAGCATTTT. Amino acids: CASSLEGRGRQPQHF.